Listed here are 15 T cell receptor beta chains from one sample, sequenced in a study of cytomegalovirus exposure and HLA in healthy donors. The study ran its PCR with 60 Vbeta and 13 Jbeta primers. TCRdb's table, derived via immunoSEQ multiplex PCR, lists solely in-frame clones and lacks some. Among about 57,000 clones listed, more than 65% were seen once. The sequenced sample consisted of PBMCs. These receptors all stem from a woman between 50 and 59 years old in good health and CMV-seronegative.

A single count supports this clone. The chain couples TRBV28 to TRBJ2-5; 9 bases are a match to TRBD1. The germline V gene encodes CDR1 MDHEN and CDR2 SYDVKM. The CDR3 loop spans 14 amino acids. V trimming: 8 bases; J trimming: 7 bases; junction bases outside the gene matches: 11. This CDR3 reads CASYETGGGRTQYF. In DNA, the CDR3 is TGTGCCAGCTACGAGACAGGGGGAGGACGGACCCAGTACTTC.

J is TRBJ2-3 and V is TRBV29-1; weak D call: TRBD2 (6 bases). Germline lookup yields CDR1 SQVTM and CDR2 ANQGSEA. The CDR3 length is 13 residues. Trimming took 4 bases from V and 1 from J, leaving 9 bases between them. CDR3 DNA: TGCAGCGTTGGGGACTCCCGCACAGATACGCAGTATTTT. Its protein is CSVGDSRTDTQYF.

The chain couples TRBV14 to TRBJ1-6; a weak D match, TRBD1 (5 bases). Germline-derived CDR1 and CDR2 are SGHDN and FVKESK. The CDR3 length is 14 residues. V lost 1 base and J lost 7, with 8 bases in between. Here the CDR3 DNA reads TGTGCCAGCAGCCAAGGGGGCAGGAATTCACCCCTCCACTTT. Translation gives CASSQGGRNSPLHF.

As regards this clone: Other nucleotide sequences from this sample produce the same CDR3. The chain carries TRBV6-5 and TRBJ2-3; D gene unclear. The germline V and J ends were trimmed by 2 bases and 0 bases, with 6 bases remaining between them. The length of the CDR3 is 14 residues. Germline V gene lookup returns CDR1 MNHEY and CDR2 SVGAGI. The CDR3 DNA reads as TGTGCCAGCAGTTACGGGCAGAGCACAGATACGCAGTATTTT. This gives the protein CASSYGQSTDTQYF.

V usage is TRBV28 and J usage is TRBJ1-2; a possible D gene is TRBD1 (6 bases). CDR1 MDHEN and CDR2 SYDVKM come from the germline V gene. V lost 5 bases and J lost 5, with 15 bases in between. The CDR3 spans 14 residues. The CDR3 protein is CASSPTGTNYGYTF. The DNA of the CDR3 is TGTGCCAGCAGTCCAACCGGGACAAATTATGGCTACACCTTC.

The chain is built from TRBV5-3 and TRBJ1-6; D gene uncertain. TRBV5-3 carries the ORF label, with uncertain function. The CDR3 has 13 residues. V was shortened by 4 bases and J by 7 bases, with 9 bases between the two germline ends. The DNA for the CDR3 is TGTGCCAGAAGCGAGGTAACCAATTCACCCCTCCACTTT. The encoded protein is CARSEVTNSPLHF.

The CDR3 nucleotides are TGCGCCAGCAGCCTACAGGGGGCTGAAAACATTCAGTACTTC. Residues: CASSLQGAENIQYF. The rearrangement uses TRBV5-1 and TRBJ2-4, with TRBD1 matching over 9 bases. Germline V gene data show CDR1 as SGHRS and CDR2 as YFSETQ. The CDR3 is made up of 14 amino acids. Unmatched junction bases numbered 4, after V lost 4 bases and J lost 5 bases.

V gene TRBV27 combines with J gene TRBJ2-7; TRBD2 might be the D (6 bases). From germline, CDR1 is MNHEY and CDR2 SMNVEV (reference sequence). Trimming took 4 bases from V and 7 from J, leaving 11 bases between them. The CDR3 has 12 residues. The chain's CDR3 is CASSSPGGEQYF. For the CDR3, the DNA is TGTGCCAGCAGTTCCCCCGGGGGAGAGCAGTACTTC.

The chain joins TRBV7-9 to TRBJ2-3, with 11 bases matching TRBD2. The germline V gene has CDR1 SEHNR and CDR2 FQNEAQ (reference sequence). The CDR3 spans 16 residues. After removal of 4 bases from V and 2 bases from J, the junction contained 5 bases not matched to a gene. CDR3 in amino acids: CASSYTSGGFTDTQYF. CDR3 DNA sequence: TGTGCCAGCAGCTATACTAGCGGGGGCTTCACAGATACGCAGTATTTT.

The chain is built from TRBV27 and TRBJ2-7; TRBD2 aligns across 7 bases. V trimming: 0 bases; J trimming: 0 bases; junction bases outside the gene matches: 8. Germline-derived CDR1 and CDR2 are MNHEY and SMNVEV (reference sequence). The CDR3 sequence is 17 residues long. DNA for the CDR3: TGTGCCAGCAGTTTATCGGCCAGCGGGGCATACTCCTACGAGCAGTACTTC. Translated, it gives CASSLSASGAYSYEQYF.

The V and J genes are TRBV6-5 and TRBJ1-2, with 8 bases identical to TRBD1. J gave up 8 bases and V 7 bases, and 15 bases lay outside the gene matches. Germline lookup yields CDR1 MNHEY and CDR2 SVGAGI. CDR3 length: 15 residues. CDR3 protein: CASTPGQASSFGYTF. The CDR3 nucleotides are TGTGCCAGCACCCCGGGACAGGCCAGCTCTTTCGGCTACACCTTC.

The sample holds a few counts of this clone. This chain links TRBV6-1 with TRBJ1-6, with 9 bases matching TRBD1. CDR3 length: 16 amino acids. J gave up 7 bases and V 3 bases, and 7 bases lay outside the gene matches. Germline assignment: CDR1 MNHNS and CDR2 SASEGT. The CDR3 reads CASSDPGTGRNSPLHF. CDR3 sequence (DNA): TGTGCCAGCAGTGACCCCGGGACAGGGAGAAATTCACCCCTCCACTTT.

The chain links TRBV5-1 to TRBJ2-3, with D possibly matching TRBD2 (6 bases). The germline CDR1 and CDR2 sequences are SGHRS and YFSETQ. This CDR3 comprises 15 residues. With 4 bases removed from V and 0 bases from J, the gap between germline ends came to 12 bases. CDR3 amino acids: CASSPGLLSTDTQYF. The CDR3 region has the DNA TGCGCCAGCAGCCCGGGACTTCTTAGCACAGATACGCAGTATTTT.

CDR3 sequence reads: CSVKQGAGDTEAFF. The CDR3, as DNA: TGCAGCGTTAAACAGGGGGCTGGGGACACTGAAGCTTTCTTT. V is TRBV29-1 and J is TRBJ1-1; 9 bases agree with TRBD1. V gave up 5 bases and J gave up 3 bases; unmatched junction bases: 7. Germline V CDR1 and CDR2: SQVTM, ANQGSEA. This CDR3 has 14 residues.

V usage is TRBV9 and J usage is TRBJ2-5, with TRBD2 identical over 10 bases. Unmatched junction bases numbered 6, after V lost 3 bases and J lost 1 base. Germline CDR1 is SGDLS and CDR2 is YYNGEE. The CDR3 is 16 residues long. The CDR3 sequence is CASSGAGGPPQETQYF. In DNA form, the CDR3 reads TGTGCCAGCAGCGGAGCGGGGGGGCCTCCCCAAGAGACCCAGTACTTC.